This is a list of T cell receptor beta chains from one sample in a study of blood T cell repertoires in COVID-19. Sequencing was performed with immunoSEQ multiplex PCR; in TCRdb, only in-frame clones are kept and a portion is missing. Of about 89,000 clones listed, 75% to 90% are singletons. Sample: peripheral blood. Receptors were obtained from a woman of 80 years or more with acute or convalescent COVID-19. Each CDR3 is given with its conserved first and last residue. Each record gives: D gene, clone size, J gene, V gene, CDR3 protein, CDR3 DNA. D genes are given only for firm matches. Some rows have no size entry. The others give once, few or many, or a class for an expanded clone.

>.|.|TRBJ2-7|TRBV7-9
CASSLFQGSEQYF
TGTGCCAGCAGCCTATTTCAGGGTTCCGAGCAGTACTTC
>TRBD1|.|TRBJ1-2|TRBV27
CASSLQGARGYTF
TGTGCCAGCAGTCTTCAGGGGGCCCGTGGCTACACCTTC
>.|.|TRBJ2-1|TRBV2
CASSSQGFQLSNNEQFF
TGTGCCAGCAGCTCACAGGGTTTCCAACTAAGTAACAATGAGCAGTTCTTC
>TRBD1|.|TRBJ2-1|TRBV11-2
CASSLSGGLFF
TGTGCCAGCAGTCTCTCAGGGGGCTTATTCTTC
>.|once|TRBJ1-4|TRBV18
CASSPPVGHSATNEKLFF
TGTGCCAGCTCACCACCGGTGGGACATAGTGCAACTAATGAAAAACTGTTTTTT
>TRBD2|.|TRBJ2-3|TRBV6-5
CARPPGTNTDTQYF
TGTGCCCGCCCCCCCGGGACTAACACAGATACGCAGTATTTT
>TRBD1|.|TRBJ1-2|TRBV18
CASSYGQVTEGYTF
TGTGCCAGCTCGTACGGACAGGTCACAGAAGGCTACACCTTC
>TRBD2|.|TRBJ2-1|TRBV19
CASRGAGGQRRNEQFF
TGTGCCAGTAGGGGAGCGGGGGGGCAGCGTCGGAATGAGCAGTTCTTC
>TRBD1|.|TRBJ2-1|TRBV19
CASSDRGSYNEQFF
TGTGCCAGTAGTGACAGGGGATCATACAATGAGCAGTTCTTC
>TRBD1|.|TRBJ2-5|TRBV11-1
CASSLTRTGGKETQYF
TGTGCCAGCAGCTTAACGCGGACAGGGGGTAAAGAGACCCAGTACTTC
>.|.|TRBJ1-3|TRBV11-2
CASTWGGRGSGNTIYF
TGTGCCAGCACCTGGGGGGGAAGGGGCTCTGGAAACACCATATATTTT